These T cell receptor beta chains were read from a single sample in a study of shared clonotypes between healthy human individuals. The protocol was immunoSEQ multiplex PCR, while the TCRdb copy is restricted to in-frame clones and leaves out a portion. In the table there are more than 2,000,000 clones, around 94% of which are singletons. The sequencing sample was made of naive CD4+ T cells sorted from blood. These receptors came from a man aged 18 to 29 in good health. Both conserved end residues are part of each CDR3. Fields, in order: J gene, V gene, CDR3 protein.

TRBJ1-1,TRBV19,CASTPTGGSTEAFF
TRBJ2-2,TRBV11-2,CASSFRQNTGELFF
TRBJ2-5,TRBV11-2,CASSLTGETQYF
TRBJ2-7,TRBV28,CASSKGPEQYF
TRBJ2-1,TRBV27,CASSSLAGVAVEQFF
TRBJ1-1,TRBV18,CASSPQTGGDTEAFF
TRBJ2-3,TRBV6-1,CASSARDSSTDTQYF
TRBJ2-2,TRBV18,CASSPQGTNTGELFF
TRBJ2-6,TRBV5-1,CASGPGQGNSGANVLTF
TRBJ1-2,TRBV5-4,CASSLSMGRSNYGYTF
TRBJ2-1,TRBV29-1,CSVSRGYNEQFF
TRBJ2-3,TRBV2,CASRVDSADTQYF
TRBJ1-5,TRBV5-1,CASREAGGNQPQHF
TRBJ2-1,TRBV28,CASSLFAEGDPVSRFF
TRBJ1-4,TRBV28,CATSAGGPNEKLFF
TRBJ1-2,TRBV6-1,CASSETAQDRASYTF
TRBJ2-5,TRBV6-1,CASSEQGQGGETQYF
TRBJ1-2,TRBV6-1,CASSAGQNYGYTF
TRBJ2-6,TRBV7-9,CASSFNLDGANVLTF
TRBJ1-5,TRBV6-1,CASIQAGESNQPQHF
TRBJ1-5,TRBV11-3,CASSLGLGQWGNQPQHF
TRBJ1-2,TRBV10-3,CAISESGQHNYGYTF
TRBJ2-6,TRBV7-9,CASSQGQGSGANVLTF
TRBJ2-7,TRBV7-9,CASDGQGTSSYEQYF
TRBJ2-5,TRBV7-6,CASSLSGRGEETQYF
TRBJ2-3,TRBV19,CASSSLGTSGTDTQYF
TRBJ2-3,TRBV5-1,CASRPTSGSTDTQYF
TRBJ2-2,TRBV2,CASRQHGGRNTGELFF
TRBJ2-1,TRBV19,CASDFGLAGEYNEQFF
TRBJ2-1,TRBV5-1,CASSFPGGAEQFF
TRBJ2-7,TRBV7-9,CASTLSPTDEQYF
TRBJ1-1,TRBV2,CASSDQGAGTEAFF
.,TRBV10-3,CAISENRGGNEQYF
TRBJ1-2,TRBV6-5,CASSYGQAVGYGYTF
TRBJ1-3,TRBV18,CASSPGNTIYF
TRBJ2-2,TRBV2,CASRRDGRTGELFF
TRBJ1-5,TRBV7-9,CASSLGGQGHQPQHF
TRBJ2-3,TRBV18,CASSPPSGGTTDTQYF
TRBJ2-5,TRBV15,CATSRAQRGSLGETQYF
TRBJ2-2,TRBV5-1,CASRPTSGGASTGELFF
TRBJ2-3,TRBV10-3,CAISELAGASTDTQYF
TRBJ2-7,TRBV21-1,CASSALYEQYF
TRBJ2-7,TRBV7-8,CASSSDRASYEQYF
TRBJ1-6,TRBV11-2,CASSSIQGEVNSPLHF
TRBJ1-5,TRBV19,CASSIVRQGGNQPQHF
TRBJ1-2,TRBV28,CASSFRDVAYGYTF
TRBJ2-1,TRBV9,CASSVALAEGNEQFF
TRBJ1-5,TRBV7-9,CASSHRTADSNQPQHF
TRBJ1-5,TRBV28,CASSTLGDQPQHF
TRBJ2-7,TRBV19,CASGDRDEQYF
TRBJ2-7,TRBV16,CASSQDGTPMDEQYF
TRBJ2-1,TRBV7-2,CASSLARGVYNEQFF
TRBJ1-1,TRBV29-1,CSVVTVMNTEAFF
TRBJ2-7,TRBV18,CASSPPGWGGYEQYF
TRBJ1-1,TRBV7-9,CASSPEGGVPNTEAFF